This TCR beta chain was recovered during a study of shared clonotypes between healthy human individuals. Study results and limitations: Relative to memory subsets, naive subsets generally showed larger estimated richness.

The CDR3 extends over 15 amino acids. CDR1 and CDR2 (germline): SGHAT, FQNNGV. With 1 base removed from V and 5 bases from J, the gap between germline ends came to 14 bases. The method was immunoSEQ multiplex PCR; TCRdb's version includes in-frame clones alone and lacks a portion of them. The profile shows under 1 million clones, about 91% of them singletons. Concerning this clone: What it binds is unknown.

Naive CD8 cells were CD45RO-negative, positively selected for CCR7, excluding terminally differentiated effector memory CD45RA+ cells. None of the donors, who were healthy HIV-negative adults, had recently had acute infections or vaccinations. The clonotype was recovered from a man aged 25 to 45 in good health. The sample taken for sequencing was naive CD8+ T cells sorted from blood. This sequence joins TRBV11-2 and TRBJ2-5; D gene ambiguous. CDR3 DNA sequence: TGTGCCAGCAGCTTAGTAAACCCACAGATCGAGACCCAGTACTTC. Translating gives CASSLVNPQIETQYF.